Listed below are T cell receptor beta chains from one sample, sequenced in a study of blood T cell repertoires in COVID-19. Sequencing used immunoSEQ multiplex PCR; TCRdb keeps in-frame clones, though not all of them. The sample records about 80,000 clones, around 88% being singletons. The sample consisted of peripheral blood. Receptors originate from a man aged 30 to 39 with acute or convalescent COVID-19. Both conserved end residues are trimmed from each CDR3. Each record gives: J gene, V gene, CDR3 protein.

TRBJ2-7,TRBV7-8,ASSLNSGLYEQY
TRBJ1-2,TRBV9,ASSPRQGFDYGYT
TRBJ2-4,TRBV6-2/TRBV6-3,ASSYSNTWGGKNIQY
TRBJ2-7,TRBV6-2/TRBV6-3,ASSIAESYEQY
TRBJ2-5,TRBV6-5,ASSYAGAGETQY
TRBJ2-3,TRBV9,ASSRTGADTQY
TRBJ2-6,TRBV5-4,ASSFRAGANVLT
TRBJ2-7,TRBV6-1,ASSDRTGKDEQY
TRBJ2-2,TRBV19,ASSVTGKTNTGELF
TRBJ1-6,TRBV6-5,ASSRTENNSPLH
TRBJ1-5,TRBV19,ASSHHADRQQPQH
TRBJ1-2,TRBV7-2,ASSPETGHLYGYT
TRBJ2-3,TRBV5-1,ASGGTGFTDTQY
TRBJ1-2,TRBV28,ASSSPAGAYPGYT
TRBJ1-6,TRBV9,ASSPQGFVGNSPLH
TRBJ2-5,TRBV28,ASRWDRSQETQY
TRBJ2-3,TRBV13,ASSLLASPPDTQY
TRBJ1-5,TRBV6-5,ASRGQSYSNQPQH
TRBJ1-6,TRBV19,ASSPWGRNNSPLH
TRBJ2-7,TRBV27,ASSSQGAGSYEQY
TRBJ2-1,TRBV4-1,ASSALRGEDEQF
TRBJ1-1,TRBV30,AWSPNMNTEAF
TRBJ2-3,TRBV5-5,ASRTRTTDTQY
TRBJ1-2,TRBV28,ASRPRVGNGYT
TRBJ1-4,TRBV5-6,ASSGRGNEKLF
TRBJ2-3,TRBV11-2,ASSFQASGTDTQY
TRBJ1-2,TRBV4-1,ASSPIGGVGGYT
TRBJ2-1,TRBV19,ASIGGVSYNEQF
TRBJ2-7,TRBV9,ASSAGTSVDYEQY
TRBJ2-7,TRBV29-1,SVAASSYEQY
TRBJ2-7,TRBV5-5,ASSPNLGTSGNYEQY
TRBJ1-3,TRBV9,ASSVDTLNTIY
TRBJ2-1,TRBV18,ASSLAQNEQF
TRBJ2-5,TRBV30,AWSHSGIEETQY
TRBJ2-1,TRBV19,ASSTKGRGLADNEQF
TRBJ2-1,TRBV7-9,ASSLARTGDNEQF
TRBJ1-6,TRBV11-2,ASSSWDRGNNSPLH
TRBJ2-1,TRBV5-1,ASSPQTSGSYNEQF
TRBJ2-1,TRBV24-1,ATSDPRGQAPADEQF
TRBJ2-7,TRBV13,ASSHPTSSYEQY
TRBJ2-3,TRBV4-3,ASSQEQSTDTQY
TRBJ2-7,TRBV11-3,ASSPPSSYEQY
TRBJ2-7,TRBV5-1,ASSLTAGGLHEQY
TRBJ2-2,TRBV24-1,ATSDFMGAIVNTGELF
TRBJ2-7,TRBV25-1,ASSPGNEQY
TRBJ1-4,TRBV2,ASGLGGSTEKLF
TRBJ2-3,TRBV24-1,ATSDTGLKNTQY
TRBJ2-7,TRBV2,ASSEGLPPYEQY
TRBJ1-6,TRBV7-2,ASSFRTDRPLH
TRBJ2-7,TRBV6-2/TRBV6-3,ASSLGLAGEQY
TRBJ2-7,TRBV5-6,ASLPGGGVGYEQY
TRBJ1-6,TRBV2,ASSDQGGNSPLH